This record looks at one T cell receptor beta chain sequence and its context. Antigen: not known. CD45RO negativity and positive selection for CCR7 defined naive CD8 cells, a population that excluded terminally differentiated effector memory CD45RA+ cells. Those who donated, Caucasian adults without exception, all lived in Nashville, Tennessee. About 33,000 T cell genomes (around 0.2 ug DNA) went into each sorted-subset replicate. Libraries were prepared by immunoSEQ multiplex PCR; TCRdb keeps only in-frame clonotypes and omits some of them. This table holds some 800,000 clones, around 93% found once. CDR3 length: 16 amino acids. The germline V gene encodes CDR1 SEHNR and CDR2 FQNEAQ (reference sequence). V was shortened by 4 bases and J by 2 bases, with 16 bases between the two germline ends. These data belong to a study of shared clonotypes between healthy human individuals. As for the study in general: CD4 naive cells filled three plates per donor, CD4 memory three, CD8 naive two and CD8 memory one.

Points from the study as a whole: A handful of donors showed sharing of about 5.5% of naive CD4 clonotypes.

The chain couples TRBV7-9 to TRBJ2-3, with D maybe TRBD1 (6 bases). Sequencing was carried out using naive CD8+ T cells sorted from blood. This receptor was obtained from a man aged 25 to 40 in good health. The CDR3 coding sequence is TGTGCCAGCAGCTCCACAGGGACGGCCGTCACAGATACGCAGTATTTT. It encodes CASSSTGTAVTDTQYF.